The present TCR beta chain was sequenced within a study of cytomegalovirus exposure and HLA in healthy donors. The PCR contained 60 Vbeta and 13 Jbeta primers. Measured with immunoSEQ multiplex PCR; TCRdb has only the in-frame clones, and not every one. The repertoire holds tens of thousands of clones, with 75% as singletons. This CDR3 is built from 15 residues. V lost 1 base and J lost 4; bases outside the gene matches: 3. CDR1 is MNHNS, CDR2 SASEGT, per germline. Regarding this clone: The same CDR3 arises from other DNA sequences in this sample as well.

The sequence came from a middle-aged man in good health and CMV-seronegative. The sequenced sample was PBMCs. The rearrangement uses TRBV6-1 and TRBJ1-2; 10 bases are shared with TRBD1. The CDR3 protein is CASSEETGGSYGYTF. CDR3 bases: TGTGCCAGCAGTGAAGAGACAGGGGGCAGCTATGGCTACACCTTC.